The rows below give T cell receptor beta chains drawn from one sample of a study of post-analysis software for immune sequencing data. TCRdb passed the PCR reads through MiXCR, listing each CDR3 protein once. The table includes some 700,000 distinct CDR3 sequences, 55% to 70% detected once. Sequencing was carried out using blood. These receptors originate from a girl aged 2 to 9 with multiple sclerosis. CDR3s leave out the opening cysteine and the closing phenylalanine or tryptophan. For some rows the clone size is stated as once, few or many, or as a class when expanded; others skip it.

j_gene: TRBJ1-1
v_gene: TRBV20-1
abundance: once
CDR3aa: SARRDRELKAF

j_gene: TRBJ1-1
v_gene: TRBV18
abundance: -
CDR3aa: ASSSGQGKLSTEAF

j_gene: TRBJ2-1
v_gene: TRBV3-1
abundance: -
CDR3aa: ASSHMSGTGGGDEQF

j_gene: TRBJ2-1
v_gene: TRBV20-1
abundance: -
CDR3aa: SAPGQGALVEQF

j_gene: TRBJ1-1
v_gene: TRBV7-2
abundance: -
CDR3aa: ASSSAPSTEAF

j_gene: TRBJ2-7
v_gene: TRBV6-6
abundance: -
CDR3aa: ASSGLAGGRNEQY

j_gene: TRBJ2-7
v_gene: TRBV12-3/TRBV12-4
abundance: once
CDR3aa: ASSLSYQGSDSYEQY

j_gene: TRBJ2-1
v_gene: TRBV7-9
abundance: few
CDR3aa: ASSPVGGTQF

j_gene: TRBJ1-1
v_gene: TRBV18
abundance: -
CDR3aa: ASSALPGTGDTEAF

j_gene: TRBJ2-5
v_gene: TRBV14
abundance: -
CDR3aa: ASSDRGTETQY